A selection of T cell receptor beta chains follows, all from one sample in a study of siplizumab effects on memory and regulatory T cells. Profiled with immunoSEQ multiplex PCR; TCRdb holds only in-frame clones, not every one. The data show about 91,000 clones, roughly 96% seen once. The sample comprised naive CD4+ T cells sorted from blood. Source of these receptors: a human donor in good health. CDR3s include the opening cysteine and the closing phenylalanine or tryptophan. The D gene is left open where the match is weak. Where a row states a size, it is once, few, many or the class of an expanded clone; other rows omit it.

j_call	d_call	clone_size	v_call	cdr3_aa	cdr3_nt
TRBJ1-4	NA	NA	TRBV6-5	CASSYSTPESGEKLFF	TGTGCCAGCAGTTACTCGACCCCAGAATCCGGTGAAAAACTGTTTTTT
TRBJ2-3	NA	NA	TRBV5-6	CASSLWGPPGDTQYF	TGTGCCAGCAGCTTGTGGGGACCCCCCGGAGATACGCAGTATTTT
TRBJ1-2	TRBD1	NA	TRBV11-2	CASSLFPGTGFRYTF	TGTGCCAGCAGCTTATTCCCCGGGACAGGGTTTCGCTACACCTTC
TRBJ2-7	NA	NA	TRBV7-2	CASSLPGSGEQYF	TGTGCCAGCAGCTTACCCGGTAGCGGCGAGCAGTACTTC
TRBJ1-4	TRBD1	NA	TRBV7-2	CASSFLGSTGTEKLFF	TGTGCCAGCAGCTTTTTGGGTTCGACAGGGACCGAAAAACTGTTTTTT
TRBJ1-2	TRBD1	NA	TRBV6-6	CASSTTGAISGYGYTF	TGTGCCAGCAGTACAACAGGGGCAATCTCTGGCTATGGCTACACCTTC
TRBJ1-5	NA	NA	TRBV7-2	CASSLLGSNQPQHF	TGTGCCAGCAGCTTATTGGGGAGCAATCAGCCCCAGCATTTT
TRBJ2-3	TRBD2	NA	TRBV11-2	CASNSGGRGYTDTQYF	TGTGCCAGCAACAGCGGGGGGCGGGGGTACACAGATACGCAGTATTTT
TRBJ1-2	NA	NA	TRBV5-5	CASSPRQTNYGYTF	TGTGCCAGCAGCCCGAGACAGACTAACTATGGCTACACCTTC
TRBJ1-2	NA	NA	TRBV29-1	CSVAAGYGYTF	TGCAGCGTTGCGGCAGGGTACGGCTACACCTTC
TRBJ1-5	TRBD1	NA	TRBV19	CASSPPGQGVQPQHF	TGTGCCAGTAGTCCCCCGGGACAGGGGGTTCAGCCCCAGCATTTT
TRBJ2-2	NA	NA	TRBV5-1	CASSLTGSGTGELFF	TGCGCCAGCAGCTTGACCGGGTCTGGCACCGGGGAGCTGTTTTTT
TRBJ2-5	TRBD1	NA	TRBV9	CASSVGGQGALETQYF	TGTGCCAGCAGCGTGGGAGGACAGGGGGCATTAGAGACCCAGTACTTC
TRBJ2-7	TRBD1	NA	TRBV5-1	CASSLRISGDRAYEQYF	TGCGCCAGCAGCTTGCGAATATCTGGGGACAGGGCCTACGAGCAGTACTTC
TRBJ2-1	NA	NA	TRBV7-2	CASSRGGGSYNEQFF	TGTGCCAGCAGCCGGGGTGGGGGGTCCTACAATGAGCAGTTCTTC
TRBJ2-7	NA	NA	TRBV5-8	CASGLGQAGFYEQYF	TGTGCCAGCGGTTTAGGGCAGGCAGGGTTCTACGAGCAGTACTTC
TRBJ1-4	NA	NA	TRBV19	CAGSERTNEKLFF	TGTGCCGGATCAGAAAGGACTAATGAAAAACTGTTTTTT
TRBJ2-4	TRBD2	NA	TRBV19	CASSIAGGEKKNIQYF	TGTGCCAGTAGTATAGCGGGAGGGGAGAAAAAGAACATTCAGTACTTC
TRBJ2-3	TRBD2	NA	TRBV23-1	CATRGGGLTQYF	TGCGCCACCCGAGGCGGGGGGCTTACGCAGTATTTT
TRBJ2-2	NA	NA	TRBV6-6	CASRENPNTGELFF	TGTGCCAGCAGAGAGAACCCTAACACCGGGGAGCTGTTTTTT
TRBJ1-3	TRBD1	once	TRBV5-5	CASSLSDRGGNTIYF	TGTGCCAGCAGCTTGTCGGACAGGGGGGGAAACACCATATATTTT
TRBJ2-3	NA	once	TRBV9	CASSVELGGTDTQYF	TGTGCCAGCAGCGTAGAACTTGGGGGGACAGATACGCAGTATTTT
TRBJ1-5	TRBD1	NA	TRBV5-1	CASSRQGLGDQPQHF	TGCGCCAGCAGCAGACAGGGCTTAGGGGATCAGCCCCAGCATTTT
TRBJ1-4	TRBD1	NA	TRBV6-1	CASSDRGPEKLFF	TGTGCCAGCAGTGACAGGGGGCCTGAAAAACTGTTTTTT
TRBJ2-5	NA	NA	TRBV29-1	CSAEDSLRETQYF	TGCAGCGCCGAGGACAGCTTGCGGGAGACCCAGTACTTC
TRBJ1-5	NA	NA	TRBV19	CASSKGPQPQHF	TGTGCCAGTAGTAAGGGTCCGCAGCCCCAGCATTTT
TRBJ1-2	NA	NA	TRBV11-2	CASSLDLVNYGYTF	TGTGCCAGCAGCTTAGACCTGGTTAACTATGGCTACACCTTC
TRBJ2-2	NA	NA	TRBV23-1	CASSQRVKGPNTGELFF	TGCGCCAGCAGTCAGCGCGTTAAGGGGCCGAACACCGGGGAGCTGTTTTTT
TRBJ2-7	TRBD2	NA	TRBV5-4	CASSTGLAGGLLGEQYF	TGTGCCAGCAGCACCGGACTAGCGGGGGGCCTTCTCGGTGAGCAGTACTTC
TRBJ1-1	NA	NA	TRBV5-4	CASSLVGPNTEAFF	TGTGCCAGCAGCTTGGTTGGCCCGAACACTGAAGCTTTCTTT
TRBJ1-5	NA	NA	TRBV7-9	CASSPWGGQPQHF	TGTGCCAGCAGTCCTTGGGGAGGCCAGCCCCAGCATTTT
TRBJ2-7	TRBD1	NA	TRBV28	CASSSGQGRASSEQYF	TGTGCCAGCAGTTCCGGACAGGGGAGGGCCTCATCCGAGCAGTACTTC
TRBJ2-5	NA	NA	TRBV10-2	CASSEMVAFETQYF	TGCGCCAGCAGTGAGATGGTAGCCTTCGAGACCCAGTACTTC
TRBJ2-7	TRBD2	NA	TRBV7-2	CASSLRGTGITYEQYF	TGTGCCAGCAGCTTGCGGGGGACGGGTATTACCTACGAGCAGTACTTC
TRBJ2-5	TRBD2	NA	TRBV6-1	CARTSGGAGETQYF	TGTGCCAGAACTAGCGGGGGGGCAGGAGAGACCCAGTACTTC
TRBJ1-4	TRBD1	NA	TRBV12-5	CASGLQGPNEKLFF	TGTGCTAGTGGTCTACAGGGGCCTAATGAAAAACTGTTTTTT
TRBJ2-1	NA	NA	TRBV5-4	CASSFQDEQFF	TGTGCCAGCAGCTTCCAGGACGAGCAGTTCTTC
TRBJ2-2	NA	NA	TRBV5-1	CASSLVAGANTGELFF	TGCGCCAGCAGCTTGGTGGCAGGGGCTAACACCGGGGAGCTGTTTTTT
TRBJ2-7	NA	NA	TRBV28	CASRPTPNYEQYF	TGTGCCAGCAGACCCACCCCTAACTACGAGCAGTACTTC
TRBJ2-5	NA	NA	TRBV7-9	CASSVRREDKYF	TGTGCCAGCAGCGTTCGACGCGAGGATAAGTACTTC
TRBJ2-5	NA	NA	TRBV5-1	CASSSRVAVQETQYF	TGCGCCAGCAGCTCCAGGGTCGCCGTCCAAGAGACCCAGTACTTC
TRBJ2-3	NA	NA	TRBV19	CASSIEASRVGTDTQYF	TGTGCCAGTAGTATAGAGGCGAGTAGGGTAGGCACAGATACGCAGTATTTT
TRBJ2-6	NA	NA	TRBV5-1	CASKVEGAISGANVLTF	TGCGCCAGCAAGGTTGAGGGAGCCATCTCTGGGGCCAACGTCCTGACTTTC
TRBJ1-5	NA	NA	TRBV4-3	CASSHPGLRDQPQHF	TGCGCCAGCAGCCATCCGGGTCTTCGAGATCAGCCCCAGCATTTT
TRBJ2-6	NA	NA	TRBV7-9	CASSSGRSGSGANVLTF	TGTGCCAGCAGCTCGGGAAGGTCGGGCTCTGGGGCCAACGTCCTGACTTTC
TRBJ2-2	NA	NA	TRBV5-6	CASSLPGRGLNTGELFF	TGTGCCAGCAGCTTGCCTGGCAGGGGCCTCAACACCGGGGAGCTGTTTTTT
TRBJ2-6	NA	NA	TRBV2	CASRGGVWAGANVLTF	TGTGCCAGCCGAGGAGGAGTTTGGGCTGGGGCCAACGTCCTGACTTTC
TRBJ2-1	TRBD1	NA	TRBV4-2	CASSPEPGQPTNEQFF	TGTGCCAGCAGCCCCGAACCGGGACAGCCCACAAATGAGCAGTTCTTC
TRBJ2-5	NA	NA	TRBV5-6	CASSYRDGEETQYF	TGTGCCAGCAGCTACAGGGATGGGGAAGAGACCCAGTACTTC
TRBJ2-3	NA	NA	TRBV9	CASSVQDYPDTQYF	TGTGCCAGCAGCGTACAGGACTACCCAGATACGCAGTATTTT
TRBJ1-2	NA	NA	TRBV6-1	CASSEGGGYTF	TGTGCCAGCAGTGAAGGTGGGGGCTACACCTTC
TRBJ2-5	TRBD1	NA	TRBV7-2	CASSSAGTEQTQYF	TGTGCCAGCAGCTCCGCCGGGACAGAGCAGACCCAGTACTTC
TRBJ1-2	NA	NA	TRBV19	CASSKGLTYGYTF	TGTGCCAGTAGTAAGGGACTGACTTATGGCTACACCTTC
TRBJ2-7	NA	NA	TRBV2	CASRGLAGYSYEQYF	TGTGCCAGCAGAGGTTTGGCGGGATACTCCTACGAGCAGTACTTC